Following are 18 T cell receptor beta chains from one sample sequenced in a study of PD-1 blockade in classical Hodgkin lymphoma. Sequenced by immunoSEQ multiplex PCR; TCRdb stores in-frame clones only, minus some. This table has 45,000 to 60,000 clones, about 84% appearing once. Every patient experienced relapse after autologous stem cell transplantation, and brentuximab vedotin exposure varied. The specimen was peripheral blood mononuclear cells (PBMCs), collected at baseline. These receptor sequences come from a human donor with classical Hodgkin lymphoma.

This chain uses TRBV6-5 with TRBJ2-3; D not certain. V lost 6 bases and J lost 3, with 7 bases in between. Germline CDR1 and CDR2: MNHEY and SVGAGI. The CDR3 covers 12 residues. CDR3 in DNA: TGTGCCAGCAGGGCGGAGACAGATACGCAGTATTTT. Translated, it gives CASRAETDTQYF.

The genes are TRBV5-1 and TRBJ2-1; no firm D call. The ends were cut back, 5 bases at V and 1 base at J, with 4 bases in the middle. Germline assignment: CDR1 SGHRS and CDR2 YFSETQ. The CDR3 covers 12 residues. CDR3 nucleotides: TGCGCCAGCAGGGCATCCTACAATGAGCAGTTCTTC. This translates into CASRASYNEQFF.

The V call is TRBV29-1, the J call TRBJ2-1; D unresolved. There are 14 residues in the CDR3. Trimming cost V 1 base and J 0 bases, with 7 bases left between them. Germline assignment: CDR1 SQVTM and CDR2 ANQGSEA. The CDR3 here is CSVEGWSSYNEQFF. As DNA, the CDR3 is TGCAGCGTTGAAGGCTGGAGCTCCTACAATGAGCAGTTCTTC.

The chain uses TRBV11-2 and TRBJ2-7; 9 bases align to TRBD2. The CDR3 consists of 15 residues. CDR1 and CDR2 (germline): SGHAT, FQNNGV. The junction had 7 bases not matched to a gene; V was cut back by 0 bases and J by 7 bases. The CDR3 DNA reads as TGTGCCAGCAGCTTAGAGGCGGGAGGGCCGCGGGAGCAGTACTTC. Protein product: CASSLEAGGPREQYF. The complete variable domain, with remaining parts taken from reference TRBV11-2 and TRBJ2-7, reads EAGVAQSPRYKIIEKRQSVAFWCNPISGHATLYWYQQILGQGPKLLIQFQNNGVVDDSQLPKDRFSAERLKGVDSTLKIQPAKLEDSAVYLCASSLEAGGPREQYFGPGTRLTVT.

The J gene is TRBJ1-3, the V gene TRBV5-1, with D possibly TRBD1 on 5 matching bases. Trimming stripped 5 bases from V and 1 base from J, with 7 bases between. The CDR3 length is 13 residues. Looked up from germline, CDR1 is SGHRS and CDR2 is YFSETQ. The DNA of the CDR3 is TGCGCCAGCAGGCAGGGATCTGGAAACACCATATATTTT. Translation: CASRQGSGNTIYF.

The chain uses TRBV11-3 and TRBJ1-4; 7 bases fit TRBD1. Germline lookup yields CDR1 SGHNT and CDR2 YENEEA. The CDR3 extends over 17 amino acids. V shed 0 bases, J shed 0 bases, and the junction held 4 bases outside the gene matches. This CDR3 reads CASSLEGQSATNEKLFF. The CDR3 DNA follows: TGTGCCAGCAGCTTAGAGGGACAGTCCGCAACTAATGAAAAACTGTTTTTT.

CDR3 loop: CASSKRINPGRSGYGYTF. CDR3 coding DNA: TGTGCCAGCAGCAAACGGATAAATCCAGGAAGATCGGGCTATGGCTACACCTTC. V is TRBV21-1 and J is TRBJ1-2. TRBV21-1 represents a pseudogene. The CDR3 runs 18 residues.

This clone was counted a few times. This chain joins TRBV6-5 and TRBJ2-2, with D possibly matching TRBD2 (5 bases). The CDR3 runs 13 residues. The V gene lost 6 bases and the J gene lost 6 bases, with 11 bases spanning the gap. Germline V lookup: CDR1 MNHEY, CDR2 SVGAGI. The DNA for the CDR3 is TGTGCCAGCAGCACGGACTCCCCCGGGGAGCTGTTTTTT. Its translation is CASSTDSPGELFF.

The chain couples TRBV11-3 to TRBJ2-5; 7 nucleotides match TRBD1. Germline V lookup: CDR1 SGHNT, CDR2 YENEEA. CDR3 length: 15 residues. V lost 5 bases and J lost 5; bases outside the gene matches: 11. CDR3 bases: TGTGCCAGCAGCGAGACAGGGATTTTAAGGGAGACCCAGTACTTC. Amino acids: CASSETGILRETQYF. The variable domain in full, completed from reference TRBV11-3 and TRBJ2-5, reads EAGVVQSPRYKIIEKKQPVAFWCNPISGHNTLYWYLQNLGQGPELLIRYENEEAVDDSQLPKDRFSAERLKGVDSTLKIQPAELGDSAVYLCASSETGILRETQYFGPGTRLLVL.

This clone was counted once. V gene TRBV30 combines with J gene TRBJ1-1; D perhaps matches TRBD1 (5 bases). The CDR3 length is 13 residues. V lost 2 bases and J lost 5, with 12 bases in between. CDR1 is GTSNPN and CDR2 is SVGIG in the germline V gene (reference sequence). DNA of the CDR3: TGTGCCTGGAGTCAGCAGGGTTGGACTGAAGCTTTCTTT. Amino acid sequence: CAWSQQGWTEAFF.

V and J are TRBV5-1 and TRBJ2-2, with a weak D call TRBD2 (5 bases). Per the germline V gene, CDR1 is SGHRS and CDR2 is YFSETQ. The CDR3 runs 14 residues. V lost 3 bases and J lost 3, with 9 bases in between. This chain's CDR3 is CASSYGLHTGELFF. DNA for the CDR3: TGCGCCAGCAGCTACGGACTGCACACCGGGGAGCTGTTTTTT.

This sequence joins TRBV4-3 and TRBJ2-5; D remains ambiguous. Germline assignment: CDR1 LGHNA and CDR2 YSLEER. This CDR3 is built from 14 residues. Trimming pared 1 base from V and 1 base from J, leaving 7 bases between. CDR3 sequence reads: CASSQGVRQETQYF. CDR3 bases: TGCGCCAGCAGCCAAGGGGTACGCCAAGAGACCCAGTACTTC.

This chain connects TRBV4-3 to TRBJ1-3; no reliable D call. CDR3 length: 16 residues. The V and J ends lost 0 bases and 1 base respectively, with 10 bases between them. The germline gives CDR1 LGHNA, CDR2 YSLEER. CDR3 amino acids: CASSQDWANSGNTIYF. Here the CDR3 DNA reads TGCGCCAGCAGCCAAGATTGGGCCAATTCTGGAAACACCATATATTTT.

The V gene is TRBV19, the J gene TRBJ1-1; no firm D call. Trimming took off 7 bases at V and 2 bases at J, with 23 bases between the two ends. Germline lookup yields CDR1 LNHDA and CDR2 SQIVND (reference sequence). This CDR3 has 17 amino acids. For the CDR3, the DNA is TGTGCCAGTATCCCCGGGAGGACCCTGGTGGGTAACACTGAAGCTTTCTTT. It encodes CASIPGRTLVGNTEAFF.

The chain uses TRBV5-6 and TRBJ1-5; D not certain. This CDR3 spans 16 amino acids. From germline, CDR1 is SGHDT and CDR2 YYEEEE. The ends were cut back, 0 bases at V and 2 bases at J, with 12 bases in the middle. The CDR3 DNA reads as TGTGCCAGCAGCTTGGCGGCCGGATACGGCAATCAGCCCCAGCATTTT. This sequence encodes CASSLAAGYGNQPQHF.

This clone has a handful of counts. A junction boundary mismatches the germline segment, possibly from a read error. V gene TRBV11-2 combines with J gene TRBJ2-5; 8 bases match TRBD2. The CDR3 totals 13 residues. Germline V gene data show CDR1 as SGHAT and CDR2 as FQNNGV. CDR3 sequence (DNA): TGTGCCAGCAGCTTAGAGGGTAGCGGGAAGGGGGACTTC. This translates into CASSLEGSGKGDF.

The rearrangement links TRBV13 to TRBJ2-1, with TRBD2 matching 11 bases. The CDR3 spans 17 residues. Germline V lookup: CDR1 PRHDT, CDR2 FYEKMQ (reference sequence). V was clipped by 4 bases and J by 4 bases; unmatched bases: 9. This chain's CDR3 is CASSSPRTSGRYNEQFF. CDR3 in DNA: TGTGCCAGCAGCTCACCACGGACTAGCGGGCGTTACAATGAGCAGTTCTTC.

This chain connects TRBV19 to TRBJ2-3; D gene uncertain. The CDR3 covers 14 residues. Trimming left V 3 bases short and J 5 bases short, with 12 bases between. Germline CDR1 and CDR2: LNHDA and SQIVND (reference sequence). In DNA, the CDR3 is TGTGCCAGTAGTATCTCCGGGTCGGGAGATACGCAGTATTTT. The encoded protein is CASSISGSGDTQYF.